The 29 T cell receptor beta chains reported below all come from one sample, sequenced in a study of CD8 T cells in Susac syndrome. Random hexamers were used to reverse transcribe an amount of roughly 0.45 to 1 ug RNA. TCRdb redid the calling of the immunoSEQ multiplex PCR reads with MiXCR, one entry per CDR3 protein. The data contain a few hundred thousand distinct CDR3 sequences, roughly 94% of them singletons. Sequenced material: CD4+ T cells from PBMCs. These receptor sequences come from a human donor with multiple sclerosis.

J is TRBJ1-2 and V is TRBV7-3; D call uncertain. CDR1 and CDR2 from the germline V gene are SGHTA and FQGTGA. Between the trimmed V and J ends, which lost 4 bases and 10 bases, there was a span of 13 bases. This CDR3 is built from 12 residues. Here the CDR3 DNA reads TGTGCCAGCAGCTCGGACCGAATTATCTACACCTTC. Translation: CASSSDRIIYTF.

The chain links TRBV20-1 to TRBJ1-3, with D uncertain. This CDR3 comprises 11 residues. Per germline, CDR1 DFQATT and CDR2 SNEGSKA (reference sequence). Trimming pared 4 bases from V and 6 bases from J, leaving 7 bases between. The CDR3 sequence: CSATKSNTIYF. Written as DNA, the CDR3 is TGCAGTGCTACTAAGTCAAACACCATATATTTT.

CDR3 in DNA: TGTGCCTGGAAGAGACTCTCAAGTACCTACAATGAGCAGTTCTTC. Residues: CAWKRLSSTYNEQFF. This chain connects TRBV30 to TRBJ2-1; no definite D call. This CDR3 has 15 residues. Germline CDR1 GTSNPN, CDR2 SVGIG (reference sequence). Trimming removed 4 bases from V and 2 bases from J, with 15 bases in between.

This chain links TRBV29-1 with TRBJ2-5; D gene uncertain. CDR1 SQVTM and CDR2 ANQGSEA come from the germline V gene. Trimming left V 1 base short and J 6 bases short, with 3 bases between. The CDR3 has 10 residues. CDR3 DNA: TGCAGCGTTGAAGGACAGACCCAGTACTTC. Protein product: CSVEGQTQYF.

V and J are TRBV30 and TRBJ2-3; 11 positions match TRBD2. CDR3 length equals 14 residues. V lost 5 bases to trimming and J lost 1 base; unmatched junction nucleotides: 2. CDR1 and CDR2 (germline): GTSNPN, SVGIG (reference sequence). The CDR3 DNA is TGTGCCTGGGCACTAGCGGGGGGCACAGATACGCAGTATTTT. It is translated as CAWALAGGTDTQYF.

This chain joins TRBV12-3 or TRBV12-4 and TRBJ2-7; D ambiguous. V lost 7 bases, J lost 0 bases, and 22 bases lay in between. The CDR3 is 17 residues long. The CDR3 loop is CASTSTRVGLDSYEQYF. The CDR3 coding sequence is TGTGCCAGCACGTCGACACGGGTGGGGTTAGACTCCTACGAGCAGTACTTC.

The J gene is TRBJ1-2, the V gene TRBV29-1, with 7 bases identical to TRBD1. The CDR3 sequence is 14 residues long. The J segment lost 3 bases and the V segment lost 7 bases, leaving 11 bases of the junction unmatched. Germline assignment: CDR1 SQVTM and CDR2 ANQGSEA. The CDR3, as DNA: TGCAGCGGCGCACTCTCCGGGACAGACTATGGCTACACCTTC. This sequence encodes CSGALSGTDYGYTF.

This clonotype was recorded only once. This chain uses TRBV6-1 with TRBJ2-3, with 7 nucleotides matching TRBD1. Germline assignment: CDR1 MNHNS and CDR2 SASEGT. V lost 7 bases to trimming and J lost 2 bases; unmatched junction nucleotides: 9. The length of the CDR3 is 15 residues. CDR3 DNA: TGTGCCAGCAACCTAGACAGGGCAGACACAGATACGCAGTATTTT. This encodes CASNLDRADTDTQYF.

The CDR3 protein is CASSQGTGDYEQYV. The DNA of the CDR3 is TGTGCCAGCTCACAGGGGACAGGGGACTACGAGCAGTACGTC. The V gene is TRBV18, the J gene TRBJ2-7, with 10 bases fitting TRBD1. CDR3 size: 14 residues. Trimming took 4 bases from V and 3 from J; bases not matched to a gene: 3. Germline CDR1 reads KGHSH; CDR2 reads LQKENI.

The rearrangement links TRBV7-9 to TRBJ2-2, with D unresolved. Germline lookup yields CDR1 SEHNR and CDR2 FQNEAQ (reference sequence). This CDR3 region has 15 residues. V was shortened by 8 bases and J by 0 bases, with 13 bases between the two germline ends. CDR3 sequence (DNA): TGTGCCAGCGGTCGTCCCTCCGCGAACACCGGGGAGCTGTTTTTT. Amino acids: CASGRPSANTGELFF.

V is TRBV3-1 and J is TRBJ2-3; tentatively, D is TRBD1 (6 bases). With 1 base removed from V and 0 bases from J, the gap between germline ends came to 8 bases. The CDR3 extends over 15 amino acids. Germline CDR1 LGHDT, CDR2 YNNKEL (reference sequence). CDR3 bases: TGTGCCAGCAGCCAAGTAGGGGGTAGCACAGATACGCAGTATTTT. It translates to CASSQVGGSTDTQYF.

The rearrangement uses TRBV5-6 and TRBJ2-1, with D possibly TRBD2 on 6 matching bases. The CDR3 totals 15 residues. V lost 4 bases and J 4 bases, leaving 15 bases between the germline ends. The V gene's germline CDR1 is SGHDT and CDR2 YYEEEE. The CDR3 DNA follows: TGTGCCAGCAGCCGGTCCGGGAGCGGGTACAATGAGCAGTTCTTC. This codes for CASSRSGSGYNEQFF.

The chain is built from TRBV3-1 and TRBJ2-5, with 8 bases that match TRBD2. With 6 bases clipped from V and 6 bases from J, the junction kept 6 bases outside the gene matches. CDR1 and CDR2 from the germline V gene are LGHDT and YNNKEL (reference sequence). This CDR3 spans 13 amino acids. The CDR3 is CASSRGGGKTQYF. The CDR3, as DNA: TGTGCCAGCAGTCGGGGGGGCGGGAAGACCCAGTACTTC.

This clonotype was found once. One end of the junction fails to match germline, which may point to a read error. The rearrangement uses TRBV5-1 and TRBJ1-1, with D tentatively TRBD1 (5 bases). CDR1 and CDR2 (germline): SGHRS, YFSETQ. This CDR3 comprises 13 residues. For the CDR3, the DNA is TGCGCCAGCAGCTCATTAGGGGCGCCTGAAGTTTTCTTT. This translates into CASSSLGAPEVFF.

The chain is built from TRBV25-1 and TRBJ2-7; the match to TRBD1 covers 7 bases. This CDR3 spans 16 amino acids. J lost 4 bases, V lost 7 bases, and 16 bases had no gene match. Per the germline V gene, CDR1 is MGHDK and CDR2 is SYGVNS. The CDR3 DNA reads TGTGCCAGCACCTCACCATCCGGGACAGCAGCTTACGAGCAGTACTTC. Amino acid sequence: CASTSPSGTAAYEQYF.

The count of this clonotype is one. The rearrangement joins TRBV20-1 to TRBJ1-5, with D perhaps matching TRBD1 (5 bases). In germline, CDR1 is DFQATT, CDR2 SNEGSKA (reference sequence). The CDR3 consists of 14 residues. Trimming removed 0 bases from V and 6 bases from J, with 12 bases in between. The CDR3 loop reads CSARDPGGTQPQHF. The DNA of the CDR3 is TGCAGTGCTAGAGACCCGGGGGGGACTCAGCCCCAGCATTTT.

The chain carries TRBV28 and TRBJ1-6; 7 bases match TRBD1. CDR3 size: 14 residues. The V gene's germline CDR1 is MDHEN and CDR2 SYDVKM. V dropped 2 bases and J dropped 6; count of bases not matched to a gene: 1. CDR3: CASSLGTANSPLHF. The CDR3 DNA sequence: TGTGCCAGCAGTTTAGGGACAGCTAATTCACCCCTCCACTTT. Combining the CDR3 with reference TRBV28 and TRBJ1-6 gives the whole variable domain DVKVTQSSRYLVKRTGEKVFLECVQDMDHENMFWYRQDPGLGLRLIYFSYDVKMKEKGDIPEGYSVSREKKERFSLILESASTNQTSMYLCASSLGTANSPLHFGNGTRLTVT.

The rearrangement uses TRBV3-1 and TRBJ2-1, with D perhaps given as TRBD1 or TRBD2 (5 bases each). CDR1 is LGHDT, CDR2 YNNKEL, per germline (reference sequence). The CDR3 extends over 16 amino acids. V was shortened by 0 bases and J by 6 bases, with 15 bases between the two germline ends. CDR3 nucleotide sequence: TGTGCCAGCAGCCAAGAGCGCCTAGCAGGGATCAATGAGCAGTTCTTC. This codes for CASSQERLAGINEQFF.

The chain recombines TRBV29-1 with TRBJ2-3; D gene ambiguous. CDR1 and CDR2 (germline): SQVTM, ANQGSEA. Trimming left V 3 bases short and J 3 bases short, with 4 bases between. The CDR3 has 11 amino acids. The CDR3 loop is CSVDTTDTQYF. The CDR3 DNA is TGCAGCGTTGACACGACAGATACGCAGTATTTT.

The chain couples TRBV7-9 to TRBJ2-3; D possibly matches TRBD1 or TRBD2 (6 bases each). Germline V gives CDR1 SEHNR, CDR2 FQNEAQ (reference sequence). The length of the CDR3 is 15 residues. V was clipped by 5 bases and J by 2 bases, with 14 bases between them. DNA of the CDR3: TGTGCCAGCAGCCCCGAGGGGGGATTCACAGATACGCAGTATTTT. This codes for CASSPEGGFTDTQYF.

The genes are TRBV30 and TRBJ2-1; D is perhaps TRBD2 (7 bases). The V and J ends lost 8 bases and 4 bases respectively, with 18 bases between them. Germline lookup yields CDR1 GTSNPN and CDR2 SVGIG (reference sequence). The CDR3 runs 14 residues. This CDR3 is CATGRGRLYNEQFF. The DNA for the CDR3 is TGTGCCACAGGGCGGGGGAGGTTATACAATGAGCAGTTCTTC. The full variable domain, rest sourced from reference TRBV30 and TRBJ2-1, is SQTIHQWPATLVQPVGSPLSLECTVEGTSNPNLYWYRQAAGRGLQLLFYSVGIGQISSEVPQNLSASRPQDRQFILSSKKLLLSDSGFYLCATGRGRLYNEQFFGPGTRLTVL.

V usage is TRBV2 and J usage is TRBJ1-2, with a weak D call TRBD1 (5 bases). The CDR3 runs to 14 residues. The germline V gene has CDR1 SNHLY and CDR2 FYNNEI. Trimming cost V 10 bases and J 5 bases, with 20 bases left between them. CDR3 nucleotides: TGTGCCATGGGCGGTAGGCCGGGGGAATATGGCTACACCTTC. It is translated as CAMGGRPGEYGYTF. Supplemented by reference TRBV2 and TRBJ1-2, the full variable domain reads EPEVTQTPSHQVTQMGQEVILRCVPISNHLYFYWYRQILGQKVEFLVSFYNNEISEKSEIFDDQFSVERPDGSNFTLKIRSTKLEDSAMYFCAMGGRPGEYGYTFGSGTRLTVV.

This clonotype has just one count. This sequence joins TRBV12-3 or TRBV12-4 and TRBJ2-3; D remains ambiguous. The germline V and J ends were trimmed by 2 bases and 2 bases, with 14 bases remaining between them. The CDR3 loop spans 16 amino acids. The chain's CDR3 is CASSLTSSWATDTQYF. The CDR3 DNA follows: TGTGCCAGCAGTTTAACAAGCAGCTGGGCCACAGATACGCAGTATTTT.

V gene TRBV7-2 combines with J gene TRBJ2-7; tentative D call: TRBD2 (5 bases). V was clipped by 5 bases and J by 7 bases, with 15 bases between them. Germline loops: CDR1 SGHTA, CDR2 FQGNSA. The CDR3 extends over 13 amino acids. DNA of the CDR3: TGTGCCAGCAGCACCCCGCGGACGGGAGAGCAGTACGTC. Protein: CASSTPRTGEQYV.

V and J are TRBV21-1 and TRBJ2-6. TRBV21-1 is classified as a pseudogene. This CDR3 is built from 17 residues. This CDR3 reads CASSRSDAGSGANVLTF. The CDR3 region has the DNA TGTGCCAGCAGCCGATCCGACGCTGGCTCTGGGGCCAACGTCCTGACTTTC.

The rearrangement joins TRBV5-4 to TRBJ1-2; a weak D match, TRBD1 (5 bases). The V and J ends lost 4 bases and 4 bases respectively, with 17 bases between them. The CDR3 runs to 15 residues. Per germline, CDR1 SGHNT and CDR2 YYREEE (reference sequence). The CDR3 here is CASSASGTVAYGYTF. CDR3 nucleotide sequence: TGTGCCAGCAGCGCCTCCGGGACGGTGGCCTATGGCTACACCTTC. Together with reference TRBV5-4 and TRBJ1-2, the CDR3 gives the full variable domain: ETGVTQSPTHLIKTRGQQVTLRCSSQSGHNTVSWYQQALGQGPQFIFQYYREEENGRGNFPPRFSGLQFPNYSSELNVNALELDDSALYLCASSASGTVAYGYTFGSGTRLTVV.

The chain joins TRBV6-5 to TRBJ1-5, with D perhaps matching TRBD1 (6 bases). The CDR3 is made up of 13 amino acids. CDR1 is MNHEY and CDR2 is SVGAGI in the germline V gene. V was pared by 8 bases and J by 2 bases, with 10 bases between. CDR3 nucleotide sequence: TGTGCCAGCTCAGGGGTCCGCAATCAGCCCCAGCATTTT. This sequence encodes CASSGVRNQPQHF.

The chain joins TRBV3-1 to TRBJ2-5, with a possible D match to TRBD2 (7 bases). This CDR3 is built from 17 residues. V was trimmed by 2 bases and J by 1 base, leaving 17 bases between them. Germline CDR1 is LGHDT and CDR2 is YNNKEL (reference sequence). The CDR3 DNA sequence: TGTGCCAGCAGCCAAACTCCAGGAGGGGGGGGCCAAGAGACCCAGTACTTC. This gives the protein CASSQTPGGGGQETQYF.

The chain employs TRBV4-2 and TRBJ2-5; 11 bases are shared with TRBD1. The CDR3 loop spans 14 amino acids. Looked up from germline, CDR1 is LGHNA and CDR2 is YNFKEQ. The J segment lost 4 bases and the V segment lost 4 bases, leaving 2 bases of the junction unmatched. CDR3 DNA sequence: TGTGCCAGCAGCCGGACAGGGGGCTCAGAGACCCAGTACTTC. The encoded protein is CASSRTGGSETQYF.